Below are 27 T cell receptor beta chains sequenced from a single sample in a study of STAT5B mutations in CD4+ large granular lymphocyte leukemia. TCRdb's copy holds only in-frame clones and misses some; the assay was immunoSEQ multiplex PCR. Of approximately 49,000 clones in the sample, around 70% are singletons; the top ten hold over 1.5%. Input material: CD4+ T cells from blood buffy coats. The receptors here all came from a human donor in good health.

The CDR3 DNA follows: TGTGCCAGCAGCTCCGTAGCCTGGGGCTACACCTTC. Its protein is CASSSVAWGYTF. The chain is built from TRBV5-6 and TRBJ1-2; no clear D. Trimming removed 3 bases from V and 8 bases from J, with 11 bases in between. Germline CDR1 reads SGHDT; CDR2 reads YYEEEE. The CDR3 extends over 12 amino acids.

The CDR3 DNA follows: TGCGCCAGCAGCCGAGGACAGGATGCGGGTGGCTACACCTTC. Protein product: CASSRGQDAGGYTF. J is TRBJ1-2 and V is TRBV5-1, with 7 bases aligning to TRBD1. The germline CDR1 and CDR2 sequences are SGHRS and YFSETQ. V trimming: 4 bases; J trimming: 7 bases; junction bases outside the gene matches: 10. This CDR3 comprises 14 residues. Looking up the rest from reference TRBV5-1 and TRBJ1-2 gives the full variable domain: KAGVTQTPRYLIKTRGQQVTLSCSPISGHRSVSWYQQTPGQGLQFLFEYFSETQRNKGNFPGRFSGRQFSNSRSEMNVSTLELGDSALYLCASSRGQDAGGYTFGSGTRLTVV.

The chain joins TRBV5-6 to TRBJ1-6; D not certain. V lost 0 bases and J lost 3, with 13 bases in between. Germline V gene sequence: CDR1 SGHDT, CDR2 YYEEEE. The CDR3 sequence is 17 residues long. CDR3 coding DNA: TGTGCCAGCAGCTTGGGAGGGCTGCGCTTCTATAATTCACCCCTCCACTTT. It specifies CASSLGGLRFYNSPLHF.

The chain uses TRBV2 and TRBJ1-5; D remains unclear. CDR1 and CDR2 (germline): SNHLY, FYNNEI. The V and J ends lost 8 bases and 0 bases respectively, with 14 bases between them. The CDR3 length is 15 residues. This chain's CDR3 is CASSSRIDSNQPQHF. The CDR3 bases are TGTGCCAGCTCTTCCCGGATAGATAGCAATCAGCCCCAGCATTTT.

V is TRBV25-1 and J is TRBJ1-3; 7 bases map to TRBD1. The trim removed 4 bases at V and 4 bases at J, leaving 4 bases unmatched. Germline-derived CDR1 and CDR2 are MGHDK and SYGVNS. There are 14 residues in the CDR3. DNA of the CDR3: TGTGCCAGCAGTGCGACAGGGATGGGAAACACCATATATTTT. Translation: CASSATGMGNTIYF.

The chain carries TRBV10-3 and TRBJ2-5, with TRBD1 matching 7 bases. The length of the CDR3 is 14 residues. Germline CDR1 is ENHRY and CDR2 is SYGVKD. V gave up 3 bases and J gave up 5 bases; unmatched junction bases: 6. Here the CDR3 reads CAISDSQGVETQYF. CDR3 nucleotide sequence: TGTGCCATCAGTGATAGCCAGGGGGTCGAGACCCAGTACTTC.

The chain carries TRBV6-5 and TRBJ1-4; no clear D. Germline-derived CDR1 and CDR2 are MNHEY and SVGAGI. The V end lost 2 bases, the J end lost 2 bases, and 6 bases lay between the germline ends. This CDR3 has 14 residues. In DNA form, the CDR3 reads TGTGCCAGCAGTTACGGGTTGACTAATGAAAAACTGTTTTTT. It is translated as CASSYGLTNEKLFF.

The chain employs TRBV19 and TRBJ1-1; possible D gene TRBD1, 5 bases. Germline-derived CDR1 and CDR2 are LNHDA and SQIVND (reference sequence). The CDR3 covers 13 residues. Trimming removed 7 bases from V and 4 bases from J, with 13 bases in between. The CDR3 sequence: CASIRDWGTEAFF. For the CDR3, the DNA is TGTGCCAGTATCAGGGACTGGGGCACTGAAGCTTTCTTT.

The chain has TRBV5-4 and TRBJ1-1; 12 bases line up with TRBD1. Germline V gene data show CDR1 as SGHNT and CDR2 as YYREEE (reference sequence). The CDR3 is made up of 16 amino acids. J was trimmed by 5 bases and V by 4 bases; bases with no gene match: 9. CDR3 bases: TGTGCCAGCAGCCTAGGGACAGGGGGCGCGTGGACTGAAGCTTTCTTT. Translating gives CASSLGTGGAWTEAFF. Looking up the rest from reference TRBV5-4 and TRBJ1-1 gives the full variable domain: ETGVTQSPTHLIKTRGQQVTLRCSSQSGHNTVSWYQQALGQGPQFIFQYYREEENGRGNFPPRFSGLQFPNYSSELNVNALELDDSALYLCASSLGTGGAWTEAFFGQGTRLTVV.

The rearrangement links TRBV19 to TRBJ1-2; the D is unclear. In germline, CDR1 is LNHDA, CDR2 SQIVND (reference sequence). The CDR3 runs to 14 residues. The V end lost 5 bases, the J end lost 2 bases, and 12 bases lay between the germline ends. The CDR3 loop reads CASSARTLNYGYTF. The CDR3 bases are TGTGCCAGTAGTGCGAGGACTCTAAACTATGGCTACACCTTC.

The chain carries TRBV5-1 and TRBJ2-5, with 7 bases lining up with TRBD1. Unmatched junction bases numbered 6, after V lost 4 bases and J lost 3 bases. Germline V gene data show CDR1 as SGHRS and CDR2 as YFSETQ. The CDR3 consists of 14 residues. The CDR3 bases are TGCGCCAGCAGCCACAGGGGCGCTGAAGAGACCCAGTACTTC. This translates into CASSHRGAEETQYF.

This clone was seen a few times. This chain connects TRBV25-1 to TRBJ1-2, with TRBD1 matching 10 bases. The V and J ends lost 4 bases and 0 bases, in that order; junction bases with no gene match: 8. CDR3 length: 17 residues. CDR1 and CDR2 from the germline V gene are MGHDK and SYGVNS. The CDR3 sequence is CASSGRQGAAPNYGYTF. The CDR3, as DNA: TGTGCCAGCAGTGGAAGACAGGGGGCGGCCCCTAACTATGGCTACACCTTC.

In nucleotides, the CDR3 is TGTGCCAGCTCACGCGTAGGGACAGGGAGGTACAATGAGCAGTTCTTC. Its protein product is CASSRVGTGRYNEQFF. The chain joins TRBV28 to TRBJ2-1, with 9 bases aligning to TRBD1. Germline V gives CDR1 MDHEN, CDR2 SYDVKM. This CDR3 has 16 amino acids. V was pared by 8 bases and J by 4 bases, with 12 bases of the junction left unmatched.

The chain has TRBV6-5 and TRBJ2-5, with TRBD1 matching 11 bases. Germline CDR1 is MNHEY and CDR2 is SVGAGI. The junction had 3 bases not matched to a gene; V was cut back by 2 bases and J by 4 bases. This CDR3 region has 15 residues. In DNA, the CDR3 is TGTGCCAGCAGTTACCAAGGGACAGGGGGAGAGACCCAGTACTTC. Amino acids: CASSYQGTGGETQYF.

The chain combines TRBV2 with TRBJ2-7; D may be TRBD1 (6 bases). Germline loops: CDR1 SNHLY, CDR2 FYNNEI. The CDR3 contains 15 residues. The V and J ends lost 6 bases and 0 bases respectively, with 15 bases between them. This CDR3 is CASSVLGTLSYEQYF. The DNA of the CDR3 is TGTGCCAGCAGCGTCCTCGGGACACTCTCCTACGAGCAGTACTTC.

The chain employs TRBV27 and TRBJ2-7; 8 nucleotides match TRBD1. This CDR3 spans 14 amino acids. CDR1 is MNHEY, CDR2 SMNVEV, per germline (reference sequence). With 8 bases clipped from V and 3 bases from J, the junction kept 9 bases outside the gene matches. DNA for the CDR3: TGTGCCAGCTCACCCCGACAGGGGAACTACGAGCAGTACGTC. Translated: CASSPRQGNYEQYV.

The V gene is TRBV6-5, the J gene TRBJ1-1; no clear D gene. CDR1 is MNHEY and CDR2 is SVGAGI in the germline V gene. The CDR3 totals 13 residues. Trimming removed 8 bases from V and 0 bases from J, with 10 bases in between. The CDR3 DNA reads as TGTGCCAGCCGGAGTAGTATGAACACTGAAGCTTTCTTT. This gives the protein CASRSSMNTEAFF.

Note on this clone: This sample includes further DNA sequences coding for the same CDR3. As DNA, the CDR3 is TGTGCCAGTAGCCCCCGGACGAGCACAGATACGCAGTATTTT. Protein product: CASSPRTSTDTQYF. This chain uses TRBV19 with TRBJ2-3; D call uncertain. CDR1 LNHDA and CDR2 SQIVND come from the germline V gene (reference sequence). This CDR3 has 14 residues. V lost 6 bases and J lost 0, with 10 bases in between.

The chain is built from TRBV5-1 and TRBJ2-2; 7 bases are a match to TRBD1. Germline-derived CDR1 and CDR2 are SGHRS and YFSETQ. Trimming took 0 bases from V and 3 from J; bases not matched to a gene: 2. The CDR3 loop spans 15 amino acids. The DNA of the CDR3 is TGCGCCAGCAGCTTGGGACAGGGACACACCGGGGAGCTGTTTTTT. It specifies CASSLGQGHTGELFF.

In this sample, this clone turned up a few times. V is TRBV5-5 and J is TRBJ1-6; D may be TRBD1 (6 bases). Germline V gene data show CDR1 as SGHKS and CDR2 as YYEKEE (reference sequence). CDR3 length equals 16 residues. Trimming shortened V by 4 bases and J by 6 bases, and 17 bases separated the two germline ends. The CDR3 region is CASSRTGPQINSPLHF. CDR3 nucleotides: TGTGCCAGCAGCCGTACAGGGCCGCAAATTAATTCACCCCTCCACTTT.

A single count supports this clone. The chain links TRBV7-8 to TRBJ2-4, with 9 bases matching TRBD1. Germline trimming cut 5 bases from V and 8 bases from J; bases unmatched to any gene: 7. The CDR3 is made up of 14 amino acids. Germline CDR1 reads SGHVS; CDR2 reads FQNEAQ. DNA of the CDR3: TGTGCCAGCAGCATCCGGGACAGGGAAGACATTCAGTACTTC. Encoded protein: CASSIRDREDIQYF.

This clone has just a few counts. This chain uses TRBV19 with TRBJ1-5; no firm D call. This CDR3 region has 15 residues. Deletions cut 6 bases from V and 7 bases from J, with 19 bases between. CDR1 is LNHDA, CDR2 SQIVND, per germline (reference sequence). This CDR3 reads CASSPEVAGNQPQHF. In DNA, the CDR3 is TGTGCCAGTAGCCCCGAGGTCGCAGGTAACCAGCCCCAGCATTTT.

This chain uses TRBV7-9 with TRBJ1-1, with a possible D match to TRBD1 (5 bases). The CDR3 is 16 amino acids. Germline V gives CDR1 SEHNR, CDR2 FQNEAQ (reference sequence). Trimming left V 5 bases short and J 0 bases short, with 16 bases between. CDR3 in DNA: TGTGCCAGCAGCCCTAAGGCCAAGGGGATGAACACTGAAGCTTTCTTT. Encoded protein: CASSPKAKGMNTEAFF.

This clone was counted a single time. The rearrangement uses TRBV5-8 and TRBJ2-5, with no clear D. Germline V lookup: CDR1 SGHTS, CDR2 YDEGEE. The CDR3 totals 13 residues. Trimming took 4 bases from V and 5 from J, leaving 12 bases between them. Written as DNA, the CDR3 is TGTGCCAGCAGCCCTAGACTTCCGGAGACCCAGTACTTC. Translation gives CASSPRLPETQYF.

V gene TRBV30 combines with J gene TRBJ2-1, with D perhaps TRBD2 (5 bases). Germline CDR1 and CDR2: GTSNPN and SVGIG (reference sequence). The CDR3 extends over 14 amino acids. Trimming shortened V by 0 bases and J by 6 bases, and 12 bases separated the two germline ends. The CDR3 nucleotides are TGTGCCTGGAGTGTAGCTTACCGGGGCAATGAGCAGTTCTTC. Amino acid sequence: CAWSVAYRGNEQFF.

This rearrangement joins TRBV6-6 to TRBJ2-3; D gene ambiguous. This CDR3 has 11 amino acids. Trimming took off 6 bases at V and 8 bases at J, with 9 bases between the two ends. Germline V gene sequence: CDR1 MNHNY, CDR2 SVGAGI (reference sequence). Here the CDR3 DNA reads TGTGCCAGCAGCACTCTCAGTACGCAGTATTTT. Translating gives CASSTLSTQYF.

The gene calls are TRBV20-1 and TRBJ2-1; tentative D call: TRBD1 (6 bases). Germline CDR1 and CDR2: DFQATT and SNEGSKA (reference sequence). The CDR3 is 11 residues long. Trimming pared 5 bases from V and 9 bases from J, leaving 11 bases between. CDR3 coding DNA: TGCAGTGCTGGTCAGGGGAGTGAGCAGTTCTTC. This codes for CSAGQGSEQFF.